A selection of T cell receptor beta chains follows, all from one sample in a study of CD8+CD57+ T cells in acquired aplastic anemia. A single record per CDR3 protein comes from TCRdb applying MiXCR to the reads. The table includes 150,000 to 200,000 distinct CDR3 sequences, 48% detected once. The source material was sorted CD4+, CD8+, or CD8+CD57+ T cells (not recorded which) from PBMCs. All receptors derive from a human donor with aplastic anemia. CDR3s include the opening cysteine and the closing phenylalanine or tryptophan. Fields, in order: J gene, clone size, D gene, V gene, CDR3 DNA, CDR3 protein. D genes are given only for firm matches. Size is stated for part of the rows, as once, few or many counts, or as a class when the clone is expanded.

J gene: TRBJ1-2; clone size: many; D gene: .; V gene: TRBV20-1; CDR3 DNA: TGCAGTGCCCCCTGGTGGCAGGGAGTTGGCGGCTACACCTTC; CDR3 protein: CSAPWWQGVGGYTF
J gene: TRBJ1-1; clone size: .; D gene: .; V gene: TRBV7-3; CDR3 DNA: TGTGCCAGCAGCTTGTTTTCGGGCGCTGAAGCTTTCTTT; CDR3 protein: CASSLFSGAEAFF
J gene: TRBJ1-4; clone size: many; D gene: TRBD1; V gene: TRBV7-2; CDR3 DNA: TGTGCCAGCAGCTCAGGACAGGGAAGTGAAAAACTGTTTTTT; CDR3 protein: CASSSGQGSEKLFF
J gene: TRBJ2-5; clone size: many; D gene: .; V gene: TRBV6-1; CDR3 DNA: TGTGCCAGCAGTCTAAGAGGAGAGACCCAGTACTTC; CDR3 protein: CASSLRGETQYF
J gene: TRBJ2-5; clone size: .; D gene: .; V gene: TRBV4-1; CDR3 DNA: TGCGCCAGCAGCCAGGCGTGGGCTCAAGAGACCCAGTACTTC; CDR3 protein: CASSQAWAQETQYF
J gene: TRBJ2-4; clone size: few; D gene: TRBD1; V gene: TRBV19; CDR3 DNA: TGTGCCAGTAGTCCCCAGGGGGCAGGAGCCAAAAACATTCAGTACTTC; CDR3 protein: CASSPQGAGAKNIQYF
J gene: TRBJ2-2; clone size: few; D gene: .; V gene: TRBV30; CDR3 DNA: TGTGCCTGGAGTCCCGGGACGGCGAACACCGGGGAGCTGTTTTTT; CDR3 protein: CAWSPGTANTGELFF
J gene: TRBJ2-3; clone size: .; D gene: .; V gene: TRBV7-3; CDR3 DNA: TGTGCCAACAGCGAACACAGCACAGATACGCAGTATTTT; CDR3 protein: CANSEHSTDTQYF
J gene: TRBJ2-3; clone size: .; D gene: .; V gene: TRBV24-1; CDR3 DNA: TGTGCCACCAGTGGAACCAGGGTTATAGATACGCAGTATTTT; CDR3 protein: CATSGTRVIDTQYF
J gene: TRBJ1-1; clone size: many; D gene: TRBD1; V gene: TRBV19; CDR3 DNA: TGTGCCAGTAGTCCCCTAGGACAGGCGGCTTTCTTT; CDR3 protein: CASSPLGQAAFF
J gene: TRBJ2-1; clone size: once; D gene: .; V gene: TRBV12-3/TRBV12-4; CDR3 DNA: TGTGCCAGCACTAAACAGCCCTACAATGAGCAGTTCTTC; CDR3 protein: CASTKQPYNEQFF
J gene: TRBJ2-1; clone size: .; D gene: TRBD2; V gene: TRBV20-1; CDR3 DNA: TGCAGTGCCAGTAGTATTAAAAGGACTAGCGGCTACAATGAGCAGTTCTTC; CDR3 protein: CSASSIKRTSGYNEQFF
J gene: TRBJ2-7; clone size: .; D gene: .; V gene: TRBV15; CDR3 DNA: TGTGCCACCAGCAGGCCCCGGGGCGAGCAGTACTTC; CDR3 protein: CATSRPRGEQYF
J gene: TRBJ2-7; clone size: .; D gene: .; V gene: TRBV6-5; CDR3 DNA: TGTGCCAGCAGTTCTCTACGAGGGGGGGCTGAAGCCTACGAGCAGTACTTC; CDR3 protein: CASSSLRGGAEAYEQYF
J gene: TRBJ2-1; clone size: .; D gene: .; V gene: TRBV5-1; CDR3 DNA: TGCGCCAGCAGAGGGGTTGGGGATGAGCAGTTCTTC; CDR3 protein: CASRGVGDEQFF
J gene: TRBJ1-1; clone size: .; D gene: TRBD1; V gene: TRBV29-1; CDR3 DNA: TGCAGCGTTGGGACAGGGAAAGGGGCTTTCTTT; CDR3 protein: CSVGTGKGAFF
J gene: TRBJ2-7; clone size: .; D gene: .; V gene: TRBV29-1; CDR3 DNA: TGCAGCGTTGATTTCGCGGGGAGCTCCTACGAGCAGTACTTC; CDR3 protein: CSVDFAGSSYEQYF
J gene: TRBJ1-6; clone size: .; D gene: .; V gene: TRBV7-2; CDR3 DNA: TGTGCCAGCAGGGGGGACCTCCACTTT; CDR3 protein: CASRGDLHF
J gene: TRBJ2-3; clone size: few; D gene: TRBD2; V gene: TRBV10-3; CDR3 DNA: TGTGCCATCAGTGAGTCCACTAGCGACACAGATACGCAGTATTTT; CDR3 protein: CAISESTSDTDTQYF
J gene: TRBJ1-5; clone size: many; D gene: .; V gene: TRBV5-6; CDR3 DNA: TGTGCCAGCAGCTTGGGCGGGGGCCCTCAGCCCCAGCATTTT; CDR3 protein: CASSLGGGPQPQHF
J gene: TRBJ1-2; clone size: .; D gene: .; V gene: TRBV24-1; CDR3 DNA: TGTGCCACCAGTGATCTTAACGGACGGGCCAGGACCTTC; CDR3 protein: CATSDLNGRARTF
J gene: TRBJ2-1; clone size: .; D gene: .; V gene: TRBV20-1; CDR3 DNA: TGCAGTGCGGGACGGATCTACAATGAGCAGTTCTTC; CDR3 protein: CSAGRIYNEQFF
J gene: TRBJ1-1; clone size: few; D gene: TRBD1; V gene: TRBV5-4; CDR3 DNA: TGTGCCAGCAGCTCCTCACCCAGGGGGCGGGAAACTGAAGCTTTCTTT; CDR3 protein: CASSSSPRGRETEAFF
J gene: TRBJ1-1; clone size: many; D gene: .; V gene: TRBV20-1; CDR3 DNA: TGCAGTGCTATGGATGCTAACACTGAAGCTTTCTTT; CDR3 protein: CSAMDANTEAFF
J gene: TRBJ2-2; clone size: .; D gene: .; V gene: TRBV15; CDR3 DNA: TGTGCCACCAGCAGTGGACAGAACACCGGGGAGCTGTTTTTT; CDR3 protein: CATSSGQNTGELFF
J gene: TRBJ2-5; clone size: .; D gene: TRBD1; V gene: TRBV24-1; CDR3 DNA: TGTGCCACCAGTGATCCCGGACAGGGGCACAGTGAGACCCAGTACTTC; CDR3 protein: CATSDPGQGHSETQYF